This T cell receptor (beta chain) originates from a study of T cell responses to AZD1222 COVID-19 vaccine. The study's findings and limits: Following two doses of AZD1222, Spike-specific TCR breadth and depth rose. Most donors were white British and more were female, and clonal diversity was possibly underestimated. The reported proportion of spike-specific TCRs targeting unmutated variant regions was nearly half.

The CDR3 length is 13 residues. V was pared by 5 bases and J by 4 bases, with 8 bases between. Germline V gene sequence: CDR1 SGHNT, CDR2 YENEEA. The table came from immunoSEQ multiplex PCR; TCRdb's copy has only in-frame clones and leaves some out. Here the sample spans more than 150,000 clones, around 93% being singletons. About this clone itself: No antigen is known for it.

This clonotype was sampled from an adult in good health. The chain is built from TRBV11-3 and TRBJ2-2; D is undetermined. The sample consisted of peripheral blood, taken on day 0 of AZD1222 vaccination. The DNA for the CDR3 is TGTGCCAGCAGCACCTCAGTCACCGGGGAGCTGTTTTTT. Residues: CASSTSVTGELFF.